A selection of T cell receptor beta chains follows, all from one sample in a study of CD8 T cells in Susac syndrome. MiXCR was run by TCRdb on the immunoSEQ multiplex PCR reads, yielding one entry per CDR3 protein. This sample has approximately 170,000 distinct CDR3 sequences, with about 92% found just once. Sequenced input: CD4+ T cells from PBMCs. All receptors come from a human donor in good health. CDR3s leave out the opening cysteine and the closing phenylalanine or tryptophan.

V	J	CDR3
TRBV6-2/TRBV6-3	TRBJ1-1	ASSHPGGTEAF
TRBV5-1	TRBJ2-7	ASSFLAGGPGEQY
TRBV19	TRBJ2-7	ASSIEDRSSYEQY
TRBV20-1	TRBJ1-2	SARRGLEGYT
TRBV2	TRBJ2-3	ASSGLAGESGTDTQY
TRBV20-1	TRBJ2-3	SASSASGADTQY
TRBV5-6	TRBJ2-7	ASSLLGDGEQY
TRBV10-3	TRBJ2-7	AITPSGSAYEQY
TRBV7-9	TRBJ1-6	ASSPILVSLH
TRBV7-6	TRBJ2-5	ASSRGAIIQETQY
TRBV7-2	TRBJ2-2	ASSLSPTGPNTGELF
TRBV12-3/TRBV12-4	TRBJ2-5	ASRPTTGETQY
TRBV29-1	TRBJ2-6	SVDSSGANVLT
TRBV10-1	TRBJ2-7	ASSASGRSYEQY
TRBV4-1	TRBJ2-3	ASSQRQGIDTQY
TRBV5-4	TRBJ2-3	ASSYTVTGRTDTQY
TRBV9	TRBJ2-3	ASSVGPATDTQY
TRBV30	TRBJ1-3	AWSQTEGNTIY
TRBV19	TRBJ1-2	ASSIGRGYGYT
TRBV24-1	TRBJ1-2	ATSTGLAGGYT
TRBV14	TRBJ1-2	ASSQSRGGTGYT
TRBV29-1	TRBJ1-2	SVEALDRANYGYT